Following are 32 T cell receptor beta chains from one sample sequenced in a study of T cell repertoires in cytomegalovirus infection. TCRdb re-derived calls from the reads in MiXCR, one entry per CDR3 protein. This sample has approximately 320,000 distinct CDR3 sequences, with 9.5% found just once. Sequenced sample: PBMCs. These receptors were collected from a human donor in good health (CMV status not recorded). Some clones in this sample may be carry-over from other donors' samples.

The rearrangement joins TRBV29-1 to TRBJ1-1; D uncertain. The CDR3 is 12 residues long. CDR1 SQVTM and CDR2 ANQGSEA come from the germline V gene. With 4 bases removed from V and 1 base from J, the gap between germline ends came to 7 bases. The chain's CDR3 is CSVVVANTEAFF. CDR3 nucleotide sequence: TGCAGCGTTGTGGTAGCGAACACTGAAGCTTTCTTT.

At least ten counts were recorded for this clonotype. This chain connects TRBV2 to TRBJ2-5, with 7 bases identical to TRBD2. The CDR3 totals 15 residues. Trimming took 2 bases from V and 2 from J; bases not matched to a gene: 5. Germline lookup yields CDR1 SNHLY and CDR2 FYNNEI. CDR3: CASSELGGVQETQYF. The CDR3 nucleotides are TGTGCCAGCAGTGAATTGGGGGGGGTTCAAGAGACCCAGTACTTC.

This clonotype showed up many times. J is TRBJ2-2 and V is TRBV7-9; perhaps TRBD1 as D (6 bases). This CDR3 is built from 14 residues. V lost 7 bases and J lost 1, with 10 bases in between. The germline V gene encodes CDR1 SEHNR and CDR2 FQNEAQ (reference sequence). The chain's CDR3 is CASIPTGNTGELFF. The CDR3 DNA reads TGTGCCAGCATCCCGACAGGGAACACCGGGGAGCTGTTTTTT.

This clonotype was detected a few times. V usage is TRBV6-8 and J usage is TRBJ1-5; TRBD1 matches at 9 bases. Germline V lookup: CDR1 MNHGY, CDR2 SAAAGT. The CDR3 contains 16 residues. Losses at the gene ends were 5 bases for V and 5 bases for J; bases not matched to a gene: 10. CDR3 nucleotide sequence: TGTGCCAGCAGTCCCGGGACAGGGTATGGTCATCAGCCCCAGCATTTT. It translates to CASSPGTGYGHQPQHF.

This clonotype was seen ten or more times. The J gene is TRBJ2-1, the V gene TRBV7-3, with 8 positions matching TRBD1. This CDR3 region has 15 residues. The germline gives CDR1 SGHTA, CDR2 FQGTGA. The V gene end was trimmed by 4 bases and the J gene end by 6 bases; junction bases not matched to a gene: 8. The CDR3 DNA follows: TGTGCCAGCAGCTCAAGACAGGGGTCGATCAATGAGCAGTTCTTC. Translated, it gives CASSSRQGSINEQFF. The variable domain in full, completed from reference TRBV7-3 and TRBJ2-1, reads GAGVSQTPSNKVTEKGKYVELRCDPISGHTALYWYRQSLGQGPEFLIYFQGTGAADDSGLPNDRFFAVRPEGSVSTLKIQRTERGDSAVYLCASSSRQGSINEQFFGPGTRLTVL.

This clonotype was picked up many times. The chain combines TRBV7-2 with TRBJ2-5; TRBD2 matches 8 bases. Trimming cost V 3 bases and J 5 bases; bases outside gene matches: 11. The germline V gene has CDR1 SGHTA and CDR2 FQGNSA. This CDR3 region has 16 residues. CDR3 protein: CASSLDKREWVETQYF. The CDR3 coding sequence is TGTGCCAGCAGCTTGGATAAGCGGGAGTGGGTGGAGACCCAGTACTTC. Based on the CDR3 plus reference TRBV7-2 and TRBJ2-5, the full variable domain is GAGVSQSPSNKVTEKGKDVELRCDPISGHTALYWYRQSLGQGLEFLIYFQGNSAPDKSGLPSDRFSAERTGGSVSTLTIQRTQQEDSAVYLCASSLDKREWVETQYFGPGTRLLVL.

This clonotype occurred a few times. The chain is built from TRBV20-1 and TRBJ2-7; TRBD2 matches at 11 bases. The CDR3 loop spans 16 amino acids. J gave up 3 bases and V 6 bases, and 13 bases lay outside the gene matches. Germline V gene lookup returns CDR1 DFQATT and CDR2 SNEGSKA (reference sequence). The CDR3 nucleotides are TGCAGTGCCCTTAGTAAGGGGCTAGCGGGGGGCTACGAGCAGTACTTC. It encodes CSALSKGLAGGYEQYF.

In its sample, this clonotype was seen many times. The chain uses TRBV6-2 or TRBV6-3 and TRBJ2-1, with TRBD2 matching over 12 bases. Trimming removed 7 bases from V and 4 bases from J; junction bases left unmatched: 11. Looked up from germline, CDR1 is MNHEY and CDR2 is SVGEGT. CDR3 size: 17 residues. For the CDR3, the DNA is TGTGCCAGCACCCCAGGACTAGCGGGGCGACTATACAATGAGCAGTTCTTC. This codes for CASTPGLAGRLYNEQFF.

V usage is TRBV15 and J usage is TRBJ2-7, with 7 positions matching TRBD1. CDR3 size: 17 residues. The germline gives CDR1 LNHNV, CDR2 YYDKDF (reference sequence). Trimming at V came to 6 bases and at J to 4 bases, leaving 18 bases not matched to a gene. The CDR3 loop is CATSASAVRQGQYEQYF. The CDR3 DNA reads as TGTGCCACCAGTGCTTCCGCCGTAAGACAGGGCCAGTACGAGCAGTACTTC. Filled out from reference TRBV15 and TRBJ2-7, the complete variable domain reads DAMVIQNPRYQVTQFGKPVTLSCSQTLNHNVMYWYQQKSSQAPKLLFHYYDKDFNNEADTPDNFQSRRPNTSFCFLDIRSPGLGDTAMYLCATSASAVRQGQYEQYFGPGTRLTVT.

This clonotype was recorded many times. The chain employs TRBV2 and TRBJ2-2; D remains ambiguous. The CDR3 spans 11 residues. Germline V CDR1 and CDR2: SNHLY, FYNNEI. Trimming shortened V by 6 bases and J by 1 base, and 0 bases separated the two germline ends. CDR3 in amino acids: CASRNTGELFF. CDR3 DNA sequence: TGTGCCAGCAGGAACACCGGGGAGCTGTTTTTT.

The gene calls are TRBV25-1 and TRBJ1-3; 9 bases line up with TRBD1. CDR3 length equals 15 residues. J was trimmed by 5 bases and V by 3 bases; bases with no gene match: 5. Germline values: CDR1 MGHDK, CDR2 SYGVNS. CDR3: CASSDPQGARNTIYF. The CDR3 nucleotides read TGTGCCAGCAGTGATCCACAGGGGGCGAGAAACACCATATATTTT.

This clonotype was recorded at least ten times. This chain uses TRBV7-2 with TRBJ1-5, with 7 bases aligning to TRBD1. The germline gives CDR1 SGHTA, CDR2 FQGNSA. V was clipped by 5 bases and J by 2 bases; unmatched bases: 9. The CDR3 has 16 residues. For the CDR3, the DNA is TGTGCCAGCAGCCGTACAGGGGAATGGGGCAATCAGCCCCAGCATTTT. Its translation is CASSRTGEWGNQPQHF.

This clonotype has at least ten counts. This rearrangement joins TRBV5-4 to TRBJ2-1; the match to TRBD2 covers 10 bases. The CDR3 sequence is 16 residues long. V dropped 1 base and J dropped 2; count of bases not matched to a gene: 3. Germline-derived CDR1 and CDR2 are SGHNT and YYREEE (reference sequence). CDR3 loop: CASSLLAGAAYNEQFF. CDR3 coding DNA: TGTGCCAGCAGCTTGCTAGCGGGGGCCGCCTACAATGAGCAGTTCTTC.

V and J are TRBV12-3 or TRBV12-4 and TRBJ1-5; 7 positions match TRBD1. The CDR3 contains 15 residues. V lost 5 bases, J lost 2 bases, and 6 bases stayed unmatched. This CDR3 is CASSRQGWGNQPQHF. The DNA of the CDR3 is TGTGCCAGCAGTAGACAGGGCTGGGGCAATCAGCCCCAGCATTTT.

This clonotype has just a few counts. The chain uses TRBV6-5 and TRBJ2-7; 7 bases map to TRBD2. Unmatched junction bases numbered 4, after V lost 2 bases and J lost 0 bases. The CDR3 is made up of 15 amino acids. Germline-derived CDR1 and CDR2 are MNHEY and SVGAGI. The CDR3 is CASSYSGAFSYEQYF. In nucleotides, the CDR3 is TGTGCCAGCAGTTACAGCGGGGCTTTCTCCTACGAGCAGTACTTC.

This chain links TRBV5-1 with TRBJ1-4; 8 nucleotides agree with TRBD1. The trim removed 0 bases at V and 8 bases at J, leaving 12 bases unmatched. The CDR3 loop spans 17 amino acids. Germline-derived CDR1 and CDR2 are SGHRS and YFSETQ. CDR3: CASSLVGTWTGFEKLFF. CDR3 sequence (DNA): TGCGCCAGCAGCTTGGTGGGAACCTGGACAGGGTTCGAAAAACTGTTTTTT.

This clonotype was found a few times. The chain joins TRBV11-2 to TRBJ2-7; D remains unclear. The CDR3 loop spans 14 amino acids. Trimming left V 4 bases short and J 4 bases short, with 14 bases between. The V gene's germline CDR1 is SGHAT and CDR2 FQNNGV. CDR3 loop: CASSSAGLPYEQYF. The CDR3 coding sequence is TGTGCCAGCAGCTCCGCCGGGCTTCCTTACGAGCAGTACTTC. The full variable domain, in which reference TRBV11-2 and TRBJ2-7 provide the parts outside the CDR3, is EAGVAQSPRYKIIEKRQSVAFWCNPISGHATLYWYQQILGQGPKLLIQFQNNGVVDDSQLPKDRFSAERLKGVDSTLKIQPAKLEDSAVYLCASSSAGLPYEQYFGPGTRLTVT.

In its sample, this clonotype was seen a few times. The CDR3 region has the DNA TGCAGTGCTTTGAATCGGGACAGGGGAGCCTACAATGAGCAGTTCTTC. Translating it yields CSALNRDRGAYNEQFF. This chain uses TRBV20-1 with TRBJ2-1, with 10 bases identical to TRBD1. The CDR3 totals 16 residues. CDR1 and CDR2 from the germline V gene are DFQATT and SNEGSKA (reference sequence). V shed 5 bases, J shed 2 bases, and the junction held 9 bases outside the gene matches.

V is TRBV12-3 or TRBV12-4 and J is TRBJ2-1; D uncertain. The CDR3 is 14 amino acids. Trimming left V 3 bases short and J 2 bases short, with 8 bases between. CDR3 protein: CASSFGRPYNEQFF. CDR3 sequence (DNA): TGTGCCAGCAGTTTTGGTCGGCCCTACAATGAGCAGTTCTTC.

This clonotype occurred many times. The CDR3 loop is CASSVDRGNTGELFF. The CDR3 region has the DNA TGTGCCAGCAGCGTGGACAGGGGAAATACCGGGGAGCTGTTTTTT. This chain connects TRBV11-2 to TRBJ2-2; 9 nucleotides agree with TRBD1. V dropped 5 bases and J dropped 5; count of bases not matched to a gene: 6. This CDR3 has 15 amino acids. Germline V CDR1 and CDR2: SGHAT, FQNNGV.

The genes are TRBV7-6 and TRBJ1-5, with 9 nucleotides matching TRBD1. This CDR3 has 19 residues. Germline CDR1 SGHVS, CDR2 FNYEAQ. V lost 5 bases and J lost 2; bases outside the gene matches: 16. The CDR3 loop is CASSRSGTGPSNRNQPQHF. The CDR3 DNA sequence: TGTGCCAGCAGCCGTTCCGGGACAGGGCCGTCGAATCGCAATCAGCCCCAGCATTTT.

This rearrangement joins TRBV5-1 to TRBJ2-6, with unresolved D. The V gene lost 0 bases and the J gene lost 0 bases, with 7 bases spanning the gap. Germline lookup yields CDR1 SGHRS and CDR2 YFSETQ. The CDR3 runs to 16 residues. This chain's CDR3 is CASSLGSDSGANVLTF. The CDR3 nucleotides are TGCGCCAGCAGCTTGGGTTCAGACTCTGGGGCCAACGTCCTGACTTTC.

V usage is TRBV6-5 and J usage is TRBJ2-5, with D perhaps TRBD1 or TRBD2 (5 bases each). Germline V lookup: CDR1 MNHEY, CDR2 SVGAGI. The CDR3 length is 12 residues. V lost 8 bases to trimming and J lost 9 bases, with 16 bases between them. This CDR3 reads CASQEGLGSQYF. DNA for the CDR3: TGTGCCAGCCAAGAGGGGCTTGGCTCCCAGTACTTC.

This clonotype has only a few counts. V usage is TRBV7-2 and J usage is TRBJ2-1; 12 nucleotides line up with TRBD2. Germline CDR1 is SGHTA and CDR2 is FQGNSA. V dropped 7 bases and J dropped 9; count of bases not matched to a gene: 7. The CDR3 sequence is 14 residues long. The CDR3 protein is CASTLTSGRSEQFF. The CDR3, as DNA: TGTGCCAGCACGTTGACTAGCGGGAGAAGTGAGCAGTTCTTC. The variable domain in full, with the rest retrieved from reference TRBV7-2 and TRBJ2-1, is GAGVSQSPSNKVTEKGKDVELRCDPISGHTALYWYRQSLGQGLEFLIYFQGNSAPDKSGLPSDRFSAERTGGSVSTLTIQRTQQEDSAVYLCASTLTSGRSEQFFGPGTRLTVL.

This clonotype appeared many times. This chain links TRBV7-2 with TRBJ1-1, with 7 bases fitting TRBD1. The CDR3 consists of 15 residues. The germline V gene encodes CDR1 SGHTA and CDR2 FQGNSA. The trim removed 5 bases at V and 4 bases at J, leaving 10 bases unmatched. The CDR3 loop is CASSDRQGLGTEAFF. CDR3 bases: TGTGCCAGCAGCGACCGACAGGGTTTGGGCACTGAAGCTTTCTTT.

This clonotype has at least ten counts. The V gene is TRBV27, the J gene TRBJ2-5, with D possibly being TRBD1 or TRBD2 (6 bases each). Trimming cost V 5 bases and J 5 bases, with 12 bases left between them. The CDR3 consists of 13 residues. CDR1 and CDR2 from the germline V gene are MNHEY and SMNVEV (reference sequence). CDR3 region: CASSPRRGETQYF. DNA of the CDR3: TGTGCCAGCAGTCCCCGGAGGGGGGAGACCCAGTACTTC.

This clonotype was detected once. It may be a read error: a sequence one base away is much more abundant. The chain joins TRBV6-2 or TRBV6-3 to TRBJ2-1, with D uncertain. CDR1 and CDR2 (germline): MNHEY, SVGEGT. The CDR3 loop spans 14 amino acids. The CDR3 DNA is TGTGCCAGCAGTTACCAATCCCACCTCAATGCGCAGTTCTTC. It specifies CASSYQSHLNAQFF.

The rearrangement joins TRBV7-8 to TRBJ1-3; the D gene is possibly TRBD1 (5 bases). This CDR3 contains 17 residues. V was clipped by 0 bases and J by 0 bases, with 12 bases between them. Germline loops: CDR1 SGHVS, CDR2 FQNEAQ. The CDR3 here is CASSLARGSSSGNTIYF. The CDR3 DNA reads as TGTGCCAGCAGCTTAGCGCGGGGCAGCAGCTCTGGAAACACCATATATTTT.

This chain links TRBV10-3 with TRBJ2-7; TRBD1 aligns across 10 bases. Germline-derived CDR1 and CDR2 are ENHRY and SYGVKD. Unmatched junction bases numbered 6, after V lost 0 bases and J lost 4 bases. CDR3 length: 16 amino acids. In DNA, the CDR3 is TGTGCCATCAGTGAGTCGGGAGGGACAGGGGAATACGAGCAGTACTTC. Its translation: CAISESGGTGEYEQYF.

V gene TRBV7-2 combines with J gene TRBJ2-5, with TRBD2 as a possible D gene (5 bases). Germline V CDR1 and CDR2: SGHTA, FQGNSA. Trimming cost V 4 bases and J 5 bases, with 14 bases left between them. The CDR3 loop spans 14 amino acids. The CDR3 nucleotides are TGTGCCAGCAGCTACGCGGGCGGCGGGGAGACCCAGTACTTC. It codes for CASSYAGGGETQYF. The full variable domain, completed using reference TRBV7-2 and TRBJ2-5, is GAGVSQSPSNKVTEKGKDVELRCDPISGHTALYWYRQSLGQGLEFLIYFQGNSAPDKSGLPSDRFSAERTGGSVSTLTIQRTQQEDSAVYLCASSYAGGGETQYFGPGTRLLVL.

This clonotype has only a few counts. DNA of the CDR3: TGTGCCAGCAGCTTACGTGACATATTCTCCACAGATACGCAGTATTTT. Its protein product is CASSLRDIFSTDTQYF. The chain couples TRBV7-9 to TRBJ2-3; no clear D. The ends were cut back, 2 bases at V and 2 bases at J, with 14 bases in the middle. Germline V gene lookup returns CDR1 SEHNR and CDR2 FQNEAQ (reference sequence). This CDR3 comprises 16 residues.

The gene calls are TRBV12-3 or TRBV12-4 and TRBJ1-2; the D is unclear. V lost 1 base and J 6 bases, leaving 9 bases between the germline ends. This CDR3 contains 13 residues. CDR3 nucleotide sequence: TGTGCCAGCAGTTTAGAAGGTAGAAATGGCTACACCTTC. Translated: CASSLEGRNGYTF.